The entry below gives a single TCR beta chain sequence along with its context. Its antigen is currently unknown. This sample is part of a study of Graves' ophthalmopathy and Graves' hyperthyroidism. There are 15 residues in the CDR3. The germline V gene encodes CDR1 MGHRA and CDR2 YSYEKL. With 2 bases removed from V and 0 bases from J, the gap between germline ends came to 8 bases. CDR3 regions of TCR beta were amplified from RNA transcripts. The workflow started with a first-round RT-PCR run with HTBI primers and then moved on to a second-round multiplex PCR. MiXCR was run by TCRdb on the multiplex PCR reads, yielding one entry per CDR3 protein. Of 1 million to 1.3 million distinct CDR3 sequences in the sample, about 40% were seen once. Other autoimmune diseases, uncontrolled infections, pregnancy or lactation excluded patients from enrollment. Study-level findings and limits: The majority of expanded thyroid clonotypes above 0.001 frequency also occurred in blood.

Sequencing was carried out using peripheral blood or thyroid tissue (not recorded which). This clonotype originated in an adult man with Graves' hyperthyroidism. The chain joins TRBV4-1 to TRBJ1-3; D gene unclear. The CDR3 nucleotides are TGCGCCAGCAGCCAACGGACGGACTCTGGAAACACCATATATTTT. It specifies CASSQRTDSGNTIYF.